Listed below are T cell receptor beta chains from one sample, sequenced in a study of T cell responses to AZD1222 COVID-19 vaccine. The table came from immunoSEQ multiplex PCR; TCRdb's copy has only in-frame clones and leaves some out. Of 150,000 to 200,000 clones listed, more than 85% were seen once; the top ten hold 2.3%. Sequences were derived from peripheral blood, sampled on day 0 of AZD1222 vaccination. The receptors were sampled from an adult in good health. The CDR3 runs from the conserved cysteine through the conserved F or W. A D gene is named only where the DNA matches it firmly. Rows give clone size only sometimes, using once, few, many, or a class for an expanded clone.

CDR3nt: TGTGCCAGCAGTTTTGGGGACGGACGGCCCCAGCATTTT
CDR3aa: CASSFGDGRPQHF
j_gene: TRBJ1-5
abundance: -
d_gene: -
v_gene: TRBV27

CDR3nt: TGTGCCAGCAGCTTGTCATATGCGGGAAACACCATATATTTT
CDR3aa: CASSLSYAGNTIYF
j_gene: TRBJ1-3
abundance: -
d_gene: -
v_gene: TRBV11-3

CDR3nt: TGCAGCGTTCCCAAGACAGGGCATAACTCTGGGGCCAACGTCCTGACTTTC
CDR3aa: CSVPKTGHNSGANVLTF
j_gene: TRBJ2-6
abundance: -
d_gene: TRBD1
v_gene: TRBV29-1

CDR3nt: TGTGCCAGCAGACAGTATTCCTACGAGCAGTACTTC
CDR3aa: CASRQYSYEQYF
j_gene: TRBJ2-7
abundance: -
d_gene: -
v_gene: TRBV6-5

CDR3nt: TGTGCCAGCAGCACCAGAATGACAGGGGAGTCACCCCTCCACTTT
CDR3aa: CASSTRMTGESPLHF
j_gene: TRBJ1-6
abundance: -
d_gene: TRBD1
v_gene: TRBV3-1/TRBV3-2

CDR3nt: TGTGCCAGCAGCTTAGGGCGTCCACCAACCGAGCAGTACTTC
CDR3aa: CASSLGRPPTEQYF
j_gene: TRBJ2-7
abundance: -
d_gene: -
v_gene: TRBV7-3

CDR3nt: TGTGCCAGCAGTTTACGGGACCCCTCAGATGGCTACACCTTC
CDR3aa: CASSLRDPSDGYTF
j_gene: TRBJ1-2
abundance: -
d_gene: -
v_gene: TRBV27

CDR3nt: TGTGCCAGCAGCTGGGACGTAATCAATGAGCAGTTCTTC
CDR3aa: CASSWDVINEQFF
j_gene: TRBJ2-1
abundance: -
d_gene: -
v_gene: TRBV7-6

CDR3nt: TGCGCCAGCAGTCGGACTGGTAACTACGAGCAGTACTTC
CDR3aa: CASSRTGNYEQYF
j_gene: TRBJ2-7
abundance: -
d_gene: -
v_gene: TRBV5-1

CDR3nt: TGTGCCAGCAGCACAAATAATTCACCCCTCCACTTT
CDR3aa: CASSTNNSPLHF
j_gene: TRBJ1-6
abundance: -
d_gene: -
v_gene: TRBV7-2

CDR3nt: TGTGCCAGCAGCCCAAACCGGGACAGGGATCCAGGCTACACCTTC
CDR3aa: CASSPNRDRDPGYTF
j_gene: TRBJ1-2
abundance: -
d_gene: TRBD1
v_gene: TRBV7-2

CDR3nt: TGTGCCAGCAGTTCGTTTGAGACCCAGTACTTC
CDR3aa: CASSSFETQYF
j_gene: TRBJ2-5
abundance: -
d_gene: -
v_gene: TRBV12-3/TRBV12-4

CDR3nt: TGTGCCAGCAGCCCGGCTGTGGGTGGCTACACCTTC
CDR3aa: CASSPAVGGYTF
j_gene: TRBJ1-2
abundance: -
d_gene: -
v_gene: TRBV9

CDR3nt: TGTGCCAGCAGTTACGGGCTTAGGGGCACAGATACGCAGTATTTT
CDR3aa: CASSYGLRGTDTQYF
j_gene: TRBJ2-3
abundance: -
d_gene: -
v_gene: TRBV6-2/TRBV6-3

CDR3nt: TGTGCCAGCAGCTACCCCACAGCGGGGCAAGAGACCCAGTACTTC
CDR3aa: CASSYPTAGQETQYF
j_gene: TRBJ2-5
abundance: -
d_gene: TRBD2
v_gene: TRBV11-1

CDR3nt: TGTGCAAGTCGCTTAGGGGCGGTTGCGGCTAGCGGGAGATGGGAGACCCAGTACTTC
CDR3aa: CASRLGAVAASGRWETQYF
j_gene: TRBJ2-5
abundance: few
d_gene: -
v_gene: TRBV12-2

CDR3nt: TGCACCAGCAGCCAAGGTCGGAAGAAGCTGGGGGTAACTTCGACTGAAGCTTTCTTT
CDR3aa: CTSSQGRKKLGVTSTEAFF
j_gene: TRBJ1-1
abundance: -
d_gene: -
v_gene: TRBV1

CDR3nt: TGTGCCAGCCCAGACAGGACAAACACTGAAGCTTTCTTT
CDR3aa: CASPDRTNTEAFF
j_gene: TRBJ1-1
abundance: -
d_gene: -
v_gene: TRBV6-5

CDR3nt: TGTGCCAGCAGCTTACAAGCAGCTCGCCACAATGAGCAGTTCTTC
CDR3aa: CASSLQAARHNEQFF
j_gene: TRBJ2-1
abundance: -
d_gene: -
v_gene: TRBV5-4

CDR3nt: TGTGCCAGCAGCTTCGACAGGGTCGGGTCTGAAGCTTTCTTT
CDR3aa: CASSFDRVGSEAFF
j_gene: TRBJ1-1
abundance: few
d_gene: TRBD1
v_gene: TRBV11-1

CDR3nt: TGTGCCAGCAGCCGGGAACAGGGTTTCCGTGGGGGGCATACTCAGCCCCAGCATTTT
CDR3aa: CASSREQGFRGGHTQPQHF
j_gene: TRBJ1-5
abundance: -
d_gene: -
v_gene: TRBV4-2